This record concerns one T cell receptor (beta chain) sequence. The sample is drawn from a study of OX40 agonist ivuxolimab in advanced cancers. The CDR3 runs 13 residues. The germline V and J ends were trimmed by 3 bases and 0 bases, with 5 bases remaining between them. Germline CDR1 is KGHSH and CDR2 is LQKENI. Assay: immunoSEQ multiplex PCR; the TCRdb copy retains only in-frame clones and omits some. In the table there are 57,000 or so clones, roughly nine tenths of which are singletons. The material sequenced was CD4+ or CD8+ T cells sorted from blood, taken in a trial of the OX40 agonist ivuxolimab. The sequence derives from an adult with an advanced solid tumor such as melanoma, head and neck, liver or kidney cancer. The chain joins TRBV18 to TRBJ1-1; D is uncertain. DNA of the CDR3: TGTGCCAGCTCACCGACACTGAACACTGAAGCTTTCTTT. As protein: CASSPTLNTEAFF. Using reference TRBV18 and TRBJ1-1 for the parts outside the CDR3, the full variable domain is NAGVMQNPRHLVRRRGQEARLRCSPMKGHSHVYWYRQLPEEGLKFMVYLQKENIIDESGMPKERFSAEFPKEGPSILRIQQVVRGDSAAYFCASSPTLNTEAFFGQGTRLTVV.